This entry is about one T cell receptor beta chain. The target antigen is unknown. This record belongs to a study of cytotoxic CD8 clonotypes in ibrutinib-treated CLL. General study results and limits: Once treatment began, public clonotypes, which were uncommon, contracted or stayed stable.

The table came from immunoSEQ multiplex PCR; TCRdb's copy has only in-frame clones and leaves some out. The table includes 140,000 or so clones, 75% to 85% detected once. The CDR3 length is 16 residues. In germline, CDR1 is MDHEN, CDR2 SYDVKM. Trimming stripped 3 bases from V and 1 base from J, with 15 bases between. This rearrangement joins TRBV28 to TRBJ2-5; possibly TRBD2 for D (5 bases). The clonotype originates from a human donor with chronic lymphocytic leukemia. The sequencing used PBMCs, collected after 12 months of ibrutinib treatment. The CDR3 here is CASSLAFFRGQETQYF. CDR3 DNA: TGTGCCAGCAGTTTGGCCTTCTTTCGGGGCCAAGAGACCCAGTACTTC. Complete variable domain (other parts from reference TRBV28 and TRBJ2-5): DVKVTQSSRYLVKRTGEKVFLECVQDMDHENMFWYRQDPGLGLRLIYFSYDVKMKEKGDIPEGYSVSREKKERFSLILESASTNQTSMYLCASSLAFFRGQETQYFGPGTRLLVL.